The 17 T cell receptor beta chains below were found in one sample sequenced in a study of blood T cell repertoires in COVID-19. Libraries were prepared by immunoSEQ multiplex PCR; TCRdb keeps only in-frame clonotypes and omits some of them. The table shows roughly 180,000 clones, with approximately 85% occurring only once. The sequenced material came from PBMCs or T cells enriched from blood (not recorded which). The receptors come from a woman aged 25 to 39 who had recovered from COVID-19.

The chain recombines TRBV6-6 with TRBJ1-5, with 9 bases aligning to TRBD1. Trimming removed 4 bases from V and 7 bases from J; junction bases left unmatched: 11. CDR1 is MNHNY, CDR2 SVGAGI, per germline (reference sequence). CDR3 size: 16 residues. The CDR3 loop reads CASSFPGTGNGQPQHF. In nucleotides, the CDR3 is TGTGCCAGCAGTTTTCCCGGGACAGGGAACGGACAGCCCCAGCATTTT.

The J gene is TRBJ1-1, the V gene TRBV5-1; D call uncertain. V lost 1 base and J lost 4, with 11 bases in between. CDR3 length equals 14 residues. In germline, CDR1 is SGHRS, CDR2 YFSETQ. As DNA, the CDR3 is TGCGCCAGCAGCTTGCATCCAGGTGGCACTGAAGCTTTCTTT. Translated, it gives CASSLHPGGTEAFF.

The genes are TRBV25-1 and TRBJ1-1; 8 nucleotides match TRBD1. The V gene's germline CDR1 is MGHDK and CDR2 SYGVNS. V shed 2 bases, J shed 4 bases, and the junction held 6 bases outside the gene matches. The CDR3 has 15 amino acids. The CDR3 here is CASSENGQGTTEAFF. The CDR3 bases are TGTGCCAGCAGTGAAAATGGACAGGGAACCACTGAAGCTTTCTTT.

The chain links TRBV6-6 to TRBJ2-2; D is possibly TRBD2 (5 bases). Looked up from germline, CDR1 is MNHNY and CDR2 is SVGAGI (reference sequence). The CDR3 length is 17 residues. V shed 5 bases and J shed 0 bases, with 16 bases lying between them. The CDR3 is CASSRDLDYTNTGELFF. The DNA for the CDR3 is TGTGCCAGCAGTCGCGACCTAGACTACACGAACACCGGGGAGCTGTTTTTT.

This chain uses TRBV27 with TRBJ2-7; 7 nucleotides line up with TRBD2. V shed 4 bases, J shed 2 bases, and the junction held 5 bases outside the gene matches. The CDR3 covers 14 residues. CDR1 is MNHEY and CDR2 is SMNVEV in the germline V gene (reference sequence). CDR3 DNA: TGTGCCAGCAGTTACGGGGGAGGGCCCTACGAGCAGTACTTC. Amino acids: CASSYGGGPYEQYF.

This clone was seen a handful of times. J is TRBJ2-5 and V is TRBV7-9; 10 bases align to TRBD1. The germline gives CDR1 SEHNR, CDR2 FQNEAQ (reference sequence). V lost 5 bases, J lost 4 bases, and 4 bases stayed unmatched. The CDR3 sequence is 14 residues long. CDR3 sequence (DNA): TGTGCCAGCAGCAGGGACAGGGGTGGAGAGACCCAGTACTTC. It codes for CASSRDRGGETQYF.

The chain uses TRBV27 and TRBJ2-5, with a tentative D call TRBD2 (6 bases). The germline V gene has CDR1 MNHEY and CDR2 SMNVEV (reference sequence). The CDR3 runs 13 residues. The V end was cut by 4 bases, the J end by 9 bases, with 15 bases between. The CDR3 reads CASSSTRWEAQYF. CDR3 coding DNA: TGTGCCAGCAGTTCCACAAGGTGGGAGGCCCAGTACTTC.

CDR3 sequence (DNA): TGTGCCTCCAGTTTCCTCAGGACAGGCAGGCCAGATACGCAGTATTTT. Translation: CASSFLRTGRPDTQYF. This rearrangement joins TRBV28 to TRBJ2-3; TRBD1 matches at 7 bases. Trimming cost V 11 bases and J 4 bases; bases outside gene matches: 18. Germline lookup yields CDR1 MDHEN and CDR2 SYDVKM. The CDR3 runs to 16 residues.

The V gene is TRBV4-2, the J gene TRBJ2-7; 8 bases align to TRBD2. CDR1 LGHNA and CDR2 YNFKEQ come from the germline V gene. The CDR3 is 17 amino acids. The ends lost 0 bases at V and 4 bases at J; junction bases unmatched: 11. In DNA form, the CDR3 reads TGTGCCAGCAGCCAAGATCTTTCGCGGGAGGTCGTATACGAGCAGTACTTC. Its translation: CASSQDLSREVVYEQYF.

V is TRBV7-8 and J is TRBJ2-1, with a weak D call TRBD2 (5 bases). V gave up 6 bases and J gave up 8 bases, with 26 bases separating them. This CDR3 has 17 residues. CDR1 and CDR2 (germline): SGHVS, FQNEAQ. CDR3 DNA sequence: TGTGCCAGCAGGTCGGGGAGACTCCAGAGGGCTTGGGATGAGCAGTTCTTC. Translated, it gives CASRSGRLQRAWDEQFF.

The chain uses TRBV18 and TRBJ1-2; D unresolved. V shed 0 bases and J shed 8 bases, with 13 bases lying between them. The CDR3 spans 14 residues. Germline V CDR1 and CDR2: KGHSH, LQKENI. The CDR3 nucleotides are TGTGCCAGCTCACCACCGGTTGTTCCCGGGGGCTACACCTTC. Its protein product is CASSPPVVPGGYTF.

This chain connects TRBV18 to TRBJ2-1; 13 bases map to TRBD2. The CDR3 extends over 16 amino acids. The V gene end was trimmed by 2 bases and the J gene end by 9 bases; junction bases not matched to a gene: 7. Germline V CDR1 and CDR2: KGHSH, LQKENI. The DNA for the CDR3 is TGTGCCAGCTCACCAACGACCCGGACTAGCGGGAGTGAGCAGTTCTTC. Its protein is CASSPTTRTSGSEQFF.

The J gene is TRBJ2-1, the V gene TRBV2, with TRBD1 identical over 8 bases. The CDR3 is made up of 16 amino acids. Germline trimming cut 6 bases from V and 3 bases from J; bases unmatched to any gene: 10. The germline gives CDR1 SNHLY, CDR2 FYNNEI. CDR3 residues: CASSAEGQVIYNEQFF. CDR3 DNA: TGTGCCAGCAGCGCCGAGGGACAGGTCATCTACAATGAGCAGTTCTTC.

This clone was observed a single time. The J gene is TRBJ2-3, the V gene TRBV27; D is ambiguous. Per germline, CDR1 MNHEY and CDR2 SMNVEV (reference sequence). V lost 2 bases and J lost 3, with 9 bases in between. This CDR3 region has 14 residues. CDR3 in amino acids: CASSLGRFTDTQYF. The CDR3 nucleotides are TGTGCCAGCAGTTTAGGCCGATTTACAGATACGCAGTATTTT.

V and J are TRBV9 and TRBJ2-1; tentative D call: TRBD2 (6 bases). The CDR3 runs to 16 residues. Trimming took 4 bases from V and 4 from J, leaving 18 bases between them. CDR1 and CDR2 from the germline V gene are SGDLS and YYNGEE. In nucleotides, the CDR3 is TGTGCCAGCAGCCCCCTGAGTAGGGACTTATACAATGAGCAGTTCTTC. Its protein is CASSPLSRDLYNEQFF.

The rearrangement uses TRBV10-3 and TRBJ2-7; D is unclear. The CDR3 contains 15 residues. Trimming cost V 7 bases and J 6 bases, with 22 bases left between them. Germline CDR1 reads ENHRY; CDR2 reads SYGVKD. The CDR3 is CAIKFDSTPRSEQYF. CDR3 DNA: TGTGCCATCAAATTCGACTCGACGCCTAGGTCCGAGCAGTACTTC.

This chain uses TRBV10-3 with TRBJ1-1, with 7 bases fitting TRBD1. Germline V lookup: CDR1 ENHRY, CDR2 SYGVKD. The V segment lost 5 bases and the J segment 5 bases; nucleotides outside the gene matches: 5. There are 13 residues in the CDR3. CDR3 DNA: TGTGCCATCAGTCCTCCAGGGGGAACTGAAGCTTTCTTT. Residues: CAISPPGGTEAFF.